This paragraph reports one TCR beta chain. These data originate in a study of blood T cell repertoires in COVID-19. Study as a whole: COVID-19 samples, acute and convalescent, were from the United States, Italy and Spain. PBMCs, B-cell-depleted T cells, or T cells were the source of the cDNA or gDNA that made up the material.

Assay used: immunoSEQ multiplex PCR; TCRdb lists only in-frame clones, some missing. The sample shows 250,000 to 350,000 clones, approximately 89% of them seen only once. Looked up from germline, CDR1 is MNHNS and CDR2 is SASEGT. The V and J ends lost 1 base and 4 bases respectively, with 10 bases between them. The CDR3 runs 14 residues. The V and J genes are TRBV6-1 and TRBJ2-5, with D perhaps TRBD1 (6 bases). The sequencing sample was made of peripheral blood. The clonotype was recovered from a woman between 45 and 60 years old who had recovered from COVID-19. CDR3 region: CASSEGIGGETQYF. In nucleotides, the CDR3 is TGTGCCAGCAGTGAAGGGATAGGGGGAGAGACCCAGTACTTC.